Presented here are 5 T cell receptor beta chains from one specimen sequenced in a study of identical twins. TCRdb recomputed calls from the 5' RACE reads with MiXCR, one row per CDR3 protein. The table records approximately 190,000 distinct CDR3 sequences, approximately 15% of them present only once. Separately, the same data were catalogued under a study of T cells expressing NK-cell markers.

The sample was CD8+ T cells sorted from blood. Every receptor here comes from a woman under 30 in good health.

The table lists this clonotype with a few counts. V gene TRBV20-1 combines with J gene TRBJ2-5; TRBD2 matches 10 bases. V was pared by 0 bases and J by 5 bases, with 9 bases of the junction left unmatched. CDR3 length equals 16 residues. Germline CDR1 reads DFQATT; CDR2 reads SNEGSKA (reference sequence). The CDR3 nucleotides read TGCAGTGCTAGAGACGGTAGCGGGAGGCTACTTGAGACCCAGTACTTC. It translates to CSARDGSGRLLETQYF.

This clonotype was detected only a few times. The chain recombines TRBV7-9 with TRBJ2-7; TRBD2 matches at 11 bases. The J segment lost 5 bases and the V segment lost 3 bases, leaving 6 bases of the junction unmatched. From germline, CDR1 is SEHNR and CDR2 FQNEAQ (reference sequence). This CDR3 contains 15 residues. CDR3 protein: CASSFFLAGGDEQYF. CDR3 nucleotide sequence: TGTGCCAGCAGCTTTTTCTTAGCGGGAGGGGACGAGCAGTACTTC.

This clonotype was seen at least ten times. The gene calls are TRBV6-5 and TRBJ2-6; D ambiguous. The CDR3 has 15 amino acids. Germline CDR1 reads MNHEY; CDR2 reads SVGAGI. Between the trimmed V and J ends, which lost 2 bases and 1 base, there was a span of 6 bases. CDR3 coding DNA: TGTGCCAGCAGTTACGAAGAATCTGGGGCCAACGTCCTGACTTTC. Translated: CASSYEESGANVLTF.

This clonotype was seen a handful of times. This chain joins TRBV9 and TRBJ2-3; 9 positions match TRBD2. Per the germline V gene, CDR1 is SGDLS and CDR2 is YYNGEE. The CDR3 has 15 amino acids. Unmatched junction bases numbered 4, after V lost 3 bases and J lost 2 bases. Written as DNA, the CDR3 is TGTGCCAGCAGCGCTAGCGGGATCATCACAGATACGCAGTATTTT. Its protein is CASSASGIITDTQYF.

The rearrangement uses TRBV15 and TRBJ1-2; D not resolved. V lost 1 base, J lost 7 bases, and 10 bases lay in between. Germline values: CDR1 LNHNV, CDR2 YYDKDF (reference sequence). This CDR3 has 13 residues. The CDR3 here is CATSRGEVGGYTF. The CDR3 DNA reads TGTGCCACCAGCAGAGGGGAGGTCGGTGGCTACACCTTC. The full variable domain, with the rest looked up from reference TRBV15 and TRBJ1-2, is DAMVIQNPRYQVTQFGKPVTLSCSQTLNHNVMYWYQQKSSQAPKLLFHYYDKDFNNEADTPDNFQSRRPNTSFCFLDIRSPGLGDTAMYLCATSRGEVGGYTFGSGTRLTVV.